Presented here are 25 T cell receptor beta chains from one specimen sequenced in a study of blood T cell repertoires in COVID-19. TCRdb keeps only in-frame clones here, not all; method: immunoSEQ multiplex PCR. The sample yields around 59,000 clones, around 84% seen once. Sequences were obtained from peripheral blood. These receptor sequences come from a man between 60 and 70 years old with acute or convalescent COVID-19.

The chain combines TRBV6-5 with TRBJ1-6, with a tentative D call TRBD1 (6 bases). This CDR3 is 16 amino acids long. V lost 0 bases and J lost 10, with 16 bases in between. The germline CDR1 and CDR2 sequences are MNHEY and SVGAGI. Here the CDR3 reads CASSYSSQGSRSPLHF. CDR3 bases: TGTGCCAGCAGTTACTCGAGTCAGGGGAGTCGGTCACCCCTCCACTTT.

The chain recombines TRBV28 with TRBJ1-6; no reliable D call. V was pared by 2 bases and J by 2 bases, with 16 bases between. The V gene's germline CDR1 is MDHEN and CDR2 SYDVKM. This CDR3 spans 18 amino acids. CDR3 sequence: CASSLRPRGFTYNSPLHF. The CDR3 DNA reads as TGTGCCAGCAGTTTAAGACCCCGGGGATTCACCTATAATTCACCCCTCCACTTT.

The chain links TRBV5-4 to TRBJ2-2; tentatively, D is TRBD2 (6 bases). The V end was cut by 4 bases, the J end by 3 bases, with 13 bases between. The germline V gene has CDR1 SGHNT and CDR2 YYREEE (reference sequence). There are 15 residues in the CDR3. CDR3 bases: TGTGCCAGCAGCGAAAGAGGGACTTACACCGGGGAGCTGTTTTTT. The encoded protein is CASSERGTYTGELFF. The variable domain in full, completed from reference TRBV5-4 and TRBJ2-2, reads ETGVTQSPTHLIKTRGQQVTLRCSSQSGHNTVSWYQQALGQGPQFIFQYYREEENGRGNFPPRFSGLQFPNYSSELNVNALELDDSALYLCASSERGTYTGELFFGEGSRLTVL.

V gene TRBV11-1 combines with J gene TRBJ2-1; D not certain. The CDR3 contains 13 residues. The germline CDR1 and CDR2 sequences are SGHAT and FQDESV (reference sequence). The germline V and J ends were trimmed by 5 bases and 8 bases, with 13 bases remaining between them. The CDR3 sequence: CASSALLHHEQFF. The DNA of the CDR3 is TGTGCCAGCAGCGCCCTACTACACCATGAGCAGTTCTTC. The whole variable domain, remainder taken from reference TRBV11-1 and TRBJ2-1, is EAEVAQSPRYKITEKSQAVAFWCDPISGHATLYWYRQILGQGPELLVQFQDESVVDDSQLPKDRFSAERLKGVDSTLKIQPAELGDSAMYLCASSALLHHEQFFGPGTRLTVL.

The chain uses TRBV24-1 and TRBJ1-5; no reliable D call. CDR1 is KGHDR and CDR2 is SFDVKD in the germline V gene. The V end was cut by 9 bases, the J end by 6 bases, with 5 bases between. The CDR3 runs to 10 residues. CDR3 sequence: CATEAQPQHF. The CDR3 DNA reads as TGTGCCACCGAGGCTCAGCCCCAGCATTTT.

V is TRBV5-1 and J is TRBJ2-7, with TRBD1 matching over 7 bases. Trimming removed 1 base from V and 5 bases from J; junction bases left unmatched: 12. The germline V gene has CDR1 SGHRS and CDR2 YFSETQ. The CDR3 covers 16 residues. CDR3 sequence (DNA): TGCGCCAGCAGCTTGACCACAGGGGCCTCATTCCACGAGCAGTACTTC. Translation gives CASSLTTGASFHEQYF.

V is TRBV28 and J is TRBJ2-2, with 13 bases that match TRBD2. J lost 3 bases, V lost 6 bases, and 7 bases had no gene match. The CDR3 consists of 17 residues. The germline V gene has CDR1 MDHEN and CDR2 SYDVKM. The CDR3 DNA sequence: TGTGCCAGCAGCATACTAGCGGGGGGGCCGTACACCGGGGAGCTGTTTTTT. Translation: CASSILAGGPYTGELFF.

This clone was detected a few times. The chain carries TRBV10-2 and TRBJ2-3, with D possibly TRBD1 on 7 matching bases. V lost 6 bases to trimming and J lost 0 bases, with 13 bases between them. The CDR3 extends over 15 amino acids. Germline V gives CDR1 WSHSY, CDR2 SAAADI. The CDR3 coding sequence is TGCGCCAGCAGGGAGGGGGCATCTAGCACAGATACGCAGTATTTT. Translated: CASREGASSTDTQYF.

This chain connects TRBV29-1 to TRBJ1-3, with D unresolved. The CDR3 has 14 amino acids. From germline, CDR1 is SQVTM and CDR2 ANQGSEA. Trimming shortened V by 7 bases and J by 8 bases, and 21 bases separated the two germline ends. For the CDR3, the DNA is TGCAGCGCCTACTTCCGGGGAAAAGCGGACACCATATATTTT. It specifies CSAYFRGKADTIYF.

The chain employs TRBV6-1 and TRBJ2-7; the match to TRBD1 covers 7 bases. In germline, CDR1 is MNHNS, CDR2 SASEGT. The CDR3 runs 13 residues. With V trimmed by 6 bases and J by 4 bases, 6 bases remained unmatched. Here the CDR3 reads CASSSPTGYEQYF. CDR3 DNA sequence: TGTGCCAGCAGCAGCCCGACAGGGTACGAGCAGTACTTC.

The chain recombines TRBV10-3 with TRBJ1-1; TRBD1 matches 8 bases. J was trimmed by 6 bases and V by 5 bases; bases with no gene match: 8. The CDR3 consists of 14 residues. Germline-derived CDR1 and CDR2 are ENHRY and SYGVKD. The CDR3 reads CAISPRTGSAEAFF. Here the CDR3 DNA reads TGTGCCATCAGTCCCCGGACAGGGAGCGCTGAAGCTTTCTTT.

The CDR3 DNA reads TGCGCCAGCAGTGGCGAAGGACAGGGGTCCATCTACGAGCAGTACTTC. Amino acids: CASSGEGQGSIYEQYF. The chain employs TRBV10-1 and TRBJ2-7; 9 bases map to TRBD1. The CDR3 consists of 16 residues. Germline V gives CDR1 WNHNN, CDR2 SYGVQD (reference sequence). The junction had 10 bases not matched to a gene; V was cut back by 4 bases and J by 3 bases.

The chain recombines TRBV5-6 with TRBJ2-5; possibly TRBD2 for D (5 bases). CDR1 is SGHDT, CDR2 YYEEEE, per germline. CDR3 length equals 14 residues. V lost 0 bases, J lost 5 bases, and 11 bases lay in between. CDR3 in amino acids: CASSLELRRETQYF. CDR3 in DNA: TGTGCCAGCAGCTTGGAACTCCGGAGGGAGACCCAGTACTTC.

The chain combines TRBV12-3 or TRBV12-4 with TRBJ1-4, with unresolved D. Trimming removed 5 bases at V and 5 bases at J, with 6 bases between. CDR3 length: 12 amino acids. CDR3 region: CASSPSNEKLFF. DNA of the CDR3: TGTGCCAGCAGTCCGTCCAATGAAAAACTGTTTTTT.

J is TRBJ1-1 and V is TRBV11-3, with TRBD1 as a possible D gene (5 bases). The CDR3 spans 13 residues. Per the germline V gene, CDR1 is SGHNT and CDR2 is YENEEA. V was clipped by 2 bases and J by 5 bases, with 9 bases between them. The CDR3 region has the DNA TGTGCCAGCAGCTTAAGTGGGGCAACTGAAGCTTTCTTT. It specifies CASSLSGATEAFF.

The V and J genes are TRBV7-3 and TRBJ2-3; TRBD2 aligns across 9 bases. J gave up 7 bases and V 1 base, and 3 bases lay outside the gene matches. Per germline, CDR1 SGHTA and CDR2 FQGTGA. The CDR3 is 14 residues long. For the CDR3, the DNA is TGTGCCAGCAGCTTAAGCGGGGGGGCCAATACGCAGTATTTT. Translated: CASSLSGGANTQYF.

The chain has TRBV19 and TRBJ1-2; the D gene is possibly TRBD1 (6 bases). The CDR3 sequence is 14 residues long. V lost 6 bases and J 4 bases, leaving 15 bases between the germline ends. The germline gives CDR1 LNHDA, CDR2 SQIVND (reference sequence). DNA of the CDR3: TGTGCCAGTAGCGGACAGACCCTAGGCTATGGCTACACCTTC. This translates into CASSGQTLGYGYTF.

The rearrangement links TRBV6-1 to TRBJ1-1; no firm D call. Germline lookup yields CDR1 MNHNS and CDR2 SASEGT. V was trimmed by 2 bases and J by 0 bases, leaving 10 bases between them. CDR3 length: 15 amino acids. The CDR3 sequence: CASSERRVMNTEAFF. The CDR3 DNA is TGTGCCAGCAGTGAAAGGAGAGTGATGAACACTGAAGCTTTCTTT.

The CDR3 DNA is TGTGCCAGCAGCCAAAAACCCGGGGTGGCAGATACGCAGTATTTT. Its translation: CASSQKPGVADTQYF. The chain employs TRBV7-3 and TRBJ2-3, with D perhaps TRBD2 (5 bases). Between the trimmed V and J ends, which lost 5 bases and 4 bases, there was a span of 16 bases. CDR1 and CDR2 from the germline V gene are SGHTA and FQGTGA. The CDR3 runs to 15 residues.

V usage is TRBV27 and J usage is TRBJ1-2; D not certain. V lost 0 bases, J lost 8 bases, and 10 bases lay in between. The CDR3 covers 13 residues. The V gene's germline CDR1 is MNHEY and CDR2 SMNVEV (reference sequence). This CDR3 reads CASSLSSGSGYTF. The CDR3, as DNA: TGTGCCAGCAGTTTATCATCCGGGTCCGGCTACACCTTC.

The V and J genes are TRBV3-1 (or the pseudogene TRBV3-2) and TRBJ2-1, with 8 bases lining up with TRBD2. Germline-derived CDR1 and CDR2 are LGHDT and YNNKEL (reference sequence). The CDR3 sequence is 13 residues long. Germline trimming cut 4 bases from V and 6 bases from J; bases unmatched to any gene: 2. This chain's CDR3 is CASSLAGINEQFF. CDR3 in DNA: TGTGCCAGCAGCCTAGCGGGGATCAATGAGCAGTTCTTC.

The rearrangement joins TRBV9 to TRBJ2-1; 10 bases fit TRBD2. J was trimmed by 4 bases and V by 4 bases; bases with no gene match: 8. The CDR3 sequence is 16 residues long. Germline CDR1 reads SGDLS; CDR2 reads YYNGEE. CDR3 coding DNA: TGTGCCAGCAGCTTCCGTAGCGGGGGGACTTACAATGAGCAGTTCTTC. Translation: CASSFRSGGTYNEQFF.

This sequence joins TRBV19 and TRBJ2-3; 7 nucleotides match TRBD2. Unmatched junction bases numbered 10, after V lost 3 bases and J lost 7 bases. The V gene's germline CDR1 is LNHDA and CDR2 SQIVND (reference sequence). The CDR3 has 15 amino acids. The CDR3 region is CASSMYLASGNTQYF. The CDR3 DNA reads as TGTGCCAGTAGTATGTATCTGGCTAGCGGAAATACGCAGTATTTT.

This clone was seen only once. The rearrangement links TRBV6-5 to TRBJ2-7, with D tentatively TRBD1 (6 bases). The CDR3 spans 14 residues. V gave up 5 bases and J gave up 2 bases, with 13 bases separating them. Germline loops: CDR1 MNHEY, CDR2 SVGAGI. The CDR3 region is CASSLRTETYEQYF. The DNA for the CDR3 is TGTGCCAGCAGTCTGCGGACAGAGACCTACGAGCAGTACTTC.

This clone was found once. This chain connects TRBV24-1 to TRBJ2-1; TRBD2 agrees at 13 bases. This CDR3 region has 14 residues. Per the germline V gene, CDR1 is KGHDR and CDR2 is SFDVKD. Trimming at V came to 9 bases and at J to 8 bases, leaving 6 bases not matched to a gene. The CDR3 DNA reads TGTGCCACCTCGACTAGCGGGGGGAAGGATGAGCAGTTCTTC. It specifies CATSTSGGKDEQFF.